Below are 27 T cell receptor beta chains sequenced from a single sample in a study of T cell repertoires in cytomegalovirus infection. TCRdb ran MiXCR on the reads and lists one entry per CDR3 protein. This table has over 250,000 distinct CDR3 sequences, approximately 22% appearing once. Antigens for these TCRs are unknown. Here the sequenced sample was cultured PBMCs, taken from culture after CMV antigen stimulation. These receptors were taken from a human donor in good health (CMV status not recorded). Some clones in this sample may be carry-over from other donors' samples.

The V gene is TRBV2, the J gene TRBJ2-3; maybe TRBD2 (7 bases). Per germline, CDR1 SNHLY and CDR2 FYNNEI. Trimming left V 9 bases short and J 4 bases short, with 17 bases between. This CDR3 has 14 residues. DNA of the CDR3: TGTGCCAGTAGGGGGGGGCCGTGGGCAGATACGCAGTATTTT. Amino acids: CASRGGPWADTQYF.

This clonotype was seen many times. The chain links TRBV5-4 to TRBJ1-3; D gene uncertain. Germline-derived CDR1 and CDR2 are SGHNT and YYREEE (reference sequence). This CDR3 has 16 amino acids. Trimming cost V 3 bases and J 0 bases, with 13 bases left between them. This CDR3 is CASSSGRTFSGNTIYF. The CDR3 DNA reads TGTGCCAGCAGCTCAGGACGGACCTTCTCTGGAAACACCATATATTTT.

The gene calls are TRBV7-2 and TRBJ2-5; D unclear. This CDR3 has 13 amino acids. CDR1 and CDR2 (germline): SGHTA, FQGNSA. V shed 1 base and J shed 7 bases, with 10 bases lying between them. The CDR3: CASSLETWGTQYF. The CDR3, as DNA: TGTGCCAGCAGCTTAGAGACATGGGGGACCCAGTACTTC.

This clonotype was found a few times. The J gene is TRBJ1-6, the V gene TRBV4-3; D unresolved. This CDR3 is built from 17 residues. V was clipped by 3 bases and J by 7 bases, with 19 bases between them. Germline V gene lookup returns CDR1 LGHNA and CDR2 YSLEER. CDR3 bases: TGCGCCAGCAGCCAGTACTTATGGGGTAAAGAGAATTCACCCCTCCACTTT. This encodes CASSQYLWGKENSPLHF.

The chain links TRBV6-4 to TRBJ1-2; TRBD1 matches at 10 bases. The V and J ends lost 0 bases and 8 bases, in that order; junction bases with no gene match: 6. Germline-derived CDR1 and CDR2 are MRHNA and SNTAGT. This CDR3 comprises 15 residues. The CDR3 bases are TGTGCCAGCAGTGACTCCGGGACAGGGGATGAGGGCTACACCTTC. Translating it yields CASSDSGTGDEGYTF.

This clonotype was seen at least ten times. The CDR3 bases are TGTGCCAGCAAGCTGACAGGGGGCGTCACTGAAGCTTTCTTT. Its protein is CASKLTGGVTEAFF. This chain connects TRBV6-6 to TRBJ1-1; 10 positions match TRBD1. The CDR3 runs 14 residues. Per the germline V gene, CDR1 is MNHNY and CDR2 is SVGAGI (reference sequence). V was pared by 7 bases and J by 4 bases, with 6 bases of the junction left unmatched.

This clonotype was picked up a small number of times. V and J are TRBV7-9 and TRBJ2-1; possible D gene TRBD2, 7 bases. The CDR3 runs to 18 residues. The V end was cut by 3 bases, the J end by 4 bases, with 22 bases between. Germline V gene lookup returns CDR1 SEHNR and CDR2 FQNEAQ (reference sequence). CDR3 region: CASSFTNLGGGGYNEQFF. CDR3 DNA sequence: TGTGCCAGCAGCTTTACAAATTTAGGGGGAGGGGGGTACAATGAGCAGTTCTTC.

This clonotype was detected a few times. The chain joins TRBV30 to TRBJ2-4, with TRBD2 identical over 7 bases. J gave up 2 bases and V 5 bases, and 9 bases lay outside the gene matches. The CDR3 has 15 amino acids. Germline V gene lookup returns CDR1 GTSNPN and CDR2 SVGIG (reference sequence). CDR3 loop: CAWRGETISKNIQYF. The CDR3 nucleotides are TGTGCCTGGCGGGGGGAAACCATATCCAAAAACATTCAGTACTTC.

CDR3 nucleotide sequence: TGTGCCAGCAGCTTAGGGGGGGTCGGGGGGAGTTCCTACGAGCAGTACGTC. It is translated as CASSLGGVGGSSYEQYV. The rearrangement uses TRBV7-2 and TRBJ2-7; 7 nucleotides line up with TRBD2. CDR1 and CDR2 from the germline V gene are SGHTA and FQGNSA. The junction had 10 bases not matched to a gene; V was cut back by 1 base and J by 1 base. This CDR3 region has 17 residues.

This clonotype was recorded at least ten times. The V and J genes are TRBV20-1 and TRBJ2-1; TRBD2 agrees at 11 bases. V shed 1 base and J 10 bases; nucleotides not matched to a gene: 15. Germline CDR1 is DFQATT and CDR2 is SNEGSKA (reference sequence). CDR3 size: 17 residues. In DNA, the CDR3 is TGCAGTGCTAGAGGTTTCGTGGGACTAGCGGAACTTAAGGAGCAGTTCTTC. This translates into CSARGFVGLAELKEQFF.

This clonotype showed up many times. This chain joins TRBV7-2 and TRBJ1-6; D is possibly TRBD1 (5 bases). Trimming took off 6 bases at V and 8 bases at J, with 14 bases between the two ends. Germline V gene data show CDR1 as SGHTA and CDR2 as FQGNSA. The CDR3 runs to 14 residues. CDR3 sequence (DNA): TGTGCCAGCAGAAGGGACGGGGAACATTCACCCCTCCACTTT. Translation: CASRRDGEHSPLHF.

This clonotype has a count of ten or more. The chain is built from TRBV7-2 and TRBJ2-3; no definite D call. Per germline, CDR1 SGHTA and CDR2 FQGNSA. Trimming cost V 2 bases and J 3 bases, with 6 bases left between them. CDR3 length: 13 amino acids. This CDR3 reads CASSLYRTDTQYF. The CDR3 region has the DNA TGTGCCAGCAGCTTATATAGGACAGATACGCAGTATTTT. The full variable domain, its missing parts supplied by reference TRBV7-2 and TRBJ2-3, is GAGVSQSPSNKVTEKGKDVELRCDPISGHTALYWYRQSLGQGLEFLIYFQGNSAPDKSGLPSDRFSAERTGGSVSTLTIQRTQQEDSAVYLCASSLYRTDTQYFGPGTRLTVL.

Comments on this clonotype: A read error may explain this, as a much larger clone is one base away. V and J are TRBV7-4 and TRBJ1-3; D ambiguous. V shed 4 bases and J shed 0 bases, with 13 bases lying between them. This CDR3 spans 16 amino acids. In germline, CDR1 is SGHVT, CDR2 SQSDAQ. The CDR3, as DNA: TGTGCCAGCAGCTGGAGTCGGGTGAACTCTGGAAACACCATATATTTT. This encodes CASSWSRVNSGNTIYF.

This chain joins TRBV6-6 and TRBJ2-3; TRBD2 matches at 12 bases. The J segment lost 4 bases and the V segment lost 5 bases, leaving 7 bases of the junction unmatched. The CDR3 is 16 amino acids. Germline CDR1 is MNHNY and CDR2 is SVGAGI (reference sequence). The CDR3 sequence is CASSPTSGRGADTQYF. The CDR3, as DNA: TGTGCCAGCAGTCCGACTAGCGGGAGAGGCGCAGATACGCAGTATTTT.

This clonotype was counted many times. The CDR3: CASSTQGFTEAFF. Here the CDR3 DNA reads TGTGCCAGCAGCACACAGGGCTTCACTGAAGCTTTCTTT. V gene TRBV7-9 combines with J gene TRBJ1-1, with D perhaps matching TRBD1 (6 bases). V lost 5 bases to trimming and J lost 4 bases, with 11 bases between them. Germline CDR1 and CDR2: SEHNR and FQNEAQ (reference sequence). The CDR3 extends over 13 amino acids.

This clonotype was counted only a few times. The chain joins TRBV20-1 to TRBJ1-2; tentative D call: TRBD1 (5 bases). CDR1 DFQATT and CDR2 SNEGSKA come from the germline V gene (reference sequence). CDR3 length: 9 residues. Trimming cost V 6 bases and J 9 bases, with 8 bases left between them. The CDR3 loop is CSAKDSYTF. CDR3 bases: TGCAGTGCCAAGGACAGCTACACCTTC.

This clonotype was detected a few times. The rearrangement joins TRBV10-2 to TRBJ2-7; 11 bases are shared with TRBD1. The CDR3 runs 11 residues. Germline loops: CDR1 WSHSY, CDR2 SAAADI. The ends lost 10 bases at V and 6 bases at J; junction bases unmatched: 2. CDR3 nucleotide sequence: TGCGCCACCGGGACAGGGGGCGAGCAGTACGTC. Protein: CATGTGGEQYV.

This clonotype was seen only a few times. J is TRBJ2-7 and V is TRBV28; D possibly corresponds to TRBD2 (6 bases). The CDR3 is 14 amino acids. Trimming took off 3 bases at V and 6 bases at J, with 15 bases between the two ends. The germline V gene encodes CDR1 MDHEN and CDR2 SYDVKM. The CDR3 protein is CASSLEGVGLEQYF. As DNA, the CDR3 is TGTGCCAGCAGTTTGGAGGGAGTGGGTCTCGAGCAGTACTTC.

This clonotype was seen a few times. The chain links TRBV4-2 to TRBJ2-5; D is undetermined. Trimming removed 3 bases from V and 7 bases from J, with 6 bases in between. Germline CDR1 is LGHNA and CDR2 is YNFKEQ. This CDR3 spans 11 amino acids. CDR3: CASSQVGTQYF. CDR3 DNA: TGTGCCAGCAGCCAGGTTGGGACCCAGTACTTC.

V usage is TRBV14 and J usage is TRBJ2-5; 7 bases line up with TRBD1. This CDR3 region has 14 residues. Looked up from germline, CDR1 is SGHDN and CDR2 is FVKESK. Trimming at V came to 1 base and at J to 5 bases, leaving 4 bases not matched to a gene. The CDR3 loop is CASSQVRGPETQYF. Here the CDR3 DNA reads TGTGCCAGCAGCCAAGTGAGGGGGCCGGAGACCCAGTACTTC.

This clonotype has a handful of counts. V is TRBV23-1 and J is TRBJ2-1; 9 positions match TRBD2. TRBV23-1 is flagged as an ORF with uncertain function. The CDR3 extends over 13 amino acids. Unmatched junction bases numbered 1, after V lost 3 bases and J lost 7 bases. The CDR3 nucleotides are TGCGCCAGCAGTCAGAGCGGGAGGAATGAGCAGTTCTTC. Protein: CASSQSGRNEQFF.

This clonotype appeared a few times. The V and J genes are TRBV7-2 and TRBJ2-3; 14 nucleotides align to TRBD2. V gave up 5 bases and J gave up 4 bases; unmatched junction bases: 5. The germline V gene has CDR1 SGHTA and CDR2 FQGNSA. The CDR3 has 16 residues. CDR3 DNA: TGTGCCAGCAGCAAGCGACTAGCGGGAGGGGCAGATACGCAGTATTTT. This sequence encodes CASSKRLAGGADTQYF.

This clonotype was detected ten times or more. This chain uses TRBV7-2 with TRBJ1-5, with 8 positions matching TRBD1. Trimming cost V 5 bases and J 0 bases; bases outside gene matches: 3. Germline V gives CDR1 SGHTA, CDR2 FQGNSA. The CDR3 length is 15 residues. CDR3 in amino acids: CASSRTGNSNQPQHF. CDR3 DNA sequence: TGTGCCAGCAGCCGGACAGGGAATAGCAATCAGCCCCAGCATTTT.

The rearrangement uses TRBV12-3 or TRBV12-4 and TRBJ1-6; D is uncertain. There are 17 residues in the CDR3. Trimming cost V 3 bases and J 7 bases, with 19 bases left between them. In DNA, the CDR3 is TGTGCCAGCAGTTTGCCTACTTCAGACCCTAAAAATTCACCCCTCCACTTT. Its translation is CASSLPTSDPKNSPLHF.

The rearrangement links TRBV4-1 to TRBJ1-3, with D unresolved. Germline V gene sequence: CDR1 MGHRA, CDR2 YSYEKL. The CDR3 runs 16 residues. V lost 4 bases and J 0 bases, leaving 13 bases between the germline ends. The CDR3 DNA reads TGCGCCAGCAGCCGATTGGACGGTCGCTCTGGAAACACCATATATTTT. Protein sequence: CASSRLDGRSGNTIYF.

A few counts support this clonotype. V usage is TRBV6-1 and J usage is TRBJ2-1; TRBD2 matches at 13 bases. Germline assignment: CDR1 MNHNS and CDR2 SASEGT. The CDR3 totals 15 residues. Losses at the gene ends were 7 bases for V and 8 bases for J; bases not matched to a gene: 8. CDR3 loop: CASTRTSGRFHEQFF. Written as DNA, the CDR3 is TGTGCCAGCACCAGGACTAGCGGGAGATTCCATGAGCAGTTCTTC.

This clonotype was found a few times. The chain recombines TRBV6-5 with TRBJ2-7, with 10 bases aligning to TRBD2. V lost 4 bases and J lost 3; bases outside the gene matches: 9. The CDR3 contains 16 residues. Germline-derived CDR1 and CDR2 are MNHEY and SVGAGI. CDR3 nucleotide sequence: TGTGCCAGCAGTTCCCCACTAGCGGGAAGCCACTACGAGCAGTACGTC. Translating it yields CASSSPLAGSHYEQYV.